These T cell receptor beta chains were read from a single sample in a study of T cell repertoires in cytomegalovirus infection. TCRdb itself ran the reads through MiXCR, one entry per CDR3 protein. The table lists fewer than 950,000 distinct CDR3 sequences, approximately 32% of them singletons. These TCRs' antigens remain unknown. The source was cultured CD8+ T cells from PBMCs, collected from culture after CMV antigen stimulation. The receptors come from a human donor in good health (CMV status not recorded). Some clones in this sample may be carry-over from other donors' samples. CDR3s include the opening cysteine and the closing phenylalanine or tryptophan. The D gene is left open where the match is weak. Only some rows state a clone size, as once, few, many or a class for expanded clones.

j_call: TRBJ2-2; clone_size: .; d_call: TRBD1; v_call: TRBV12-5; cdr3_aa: CASGLTWLGTAGYNRGGELFF; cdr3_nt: TGTGCTAGTGGTTTGACCTGGCTTGGGACAGCAGGATACAATCGTGGCGGGGAGCTGTTTTTT
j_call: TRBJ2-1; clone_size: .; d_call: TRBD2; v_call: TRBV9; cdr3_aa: CASSVGLAGVSNEQFF; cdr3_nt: TGTGCCAGCAGCGTAGGCCTAGCGGGGGTTTCCAATGAGCAGTTCTTC
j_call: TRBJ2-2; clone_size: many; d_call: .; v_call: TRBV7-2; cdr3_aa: CASSLGVDPNTGELFF; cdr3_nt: TGTGCCAGCAGCTTAGGGGTCGACCCCAACACCGGGGAGCTGTTTTTT
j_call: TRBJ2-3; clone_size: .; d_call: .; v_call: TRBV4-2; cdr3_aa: CASSQPQESDTQYF; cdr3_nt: TGTGCCAGCAGCCAACCTCAGGAGTCAGATACGCAGTATTTT
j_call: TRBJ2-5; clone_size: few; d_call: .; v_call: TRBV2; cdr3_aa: CASSEGSEWETQYF; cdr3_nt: TGTGCCAGCAGTGAGGGCTCCGAATGGGAGACCCAGTACTTC
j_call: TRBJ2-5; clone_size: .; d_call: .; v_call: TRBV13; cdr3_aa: CASSFSGAETQYF; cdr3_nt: TGTGCCAGCAGCTTCTCGGGAGCTGAGACCCAGTACTTC
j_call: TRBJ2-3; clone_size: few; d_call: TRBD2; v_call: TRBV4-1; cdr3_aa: CASSQDQGLVTDTQYF; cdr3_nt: TGCGCCAGCAGCCAAGATCAGGGACTAGTTACAGATACGCAGTATTTT
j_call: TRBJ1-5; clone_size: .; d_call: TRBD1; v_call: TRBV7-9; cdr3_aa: CSSSLDWQGGQPQHF; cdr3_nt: TGTTCCAGCAGCTTAGACTGGCAGGGGGGACAGCCCCAGCATTTT
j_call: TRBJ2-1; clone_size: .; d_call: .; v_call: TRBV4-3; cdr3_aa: CASSQGVGGYNEQFF; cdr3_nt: TGCGCCAGCAGCCAAGGGGTCGGGGGCTACAATGAGCAGTTCTTC
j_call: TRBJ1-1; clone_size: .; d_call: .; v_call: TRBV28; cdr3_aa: CASSLFRHSNTEAFF; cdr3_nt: TGTGCCAGCAGTTTATTTAGACATTCGAACACTGAAGCTTTCTTT
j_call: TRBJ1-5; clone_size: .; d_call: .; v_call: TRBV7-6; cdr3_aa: CASSLDGTLLQPQHF; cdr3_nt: TGTGCCAGCAGCCTAGATGGGACTCTATTACAGCCCCAGCATTTT